The source of this TCR delta chain is a study of fetal and pediatric gammadelta thymocytes (dated by TCRdb to the early 2020s). Background on the whole study: The bulk gammadelta thymocyte repertoires combined previously published and newly generated, unpublished data and were used to strengthen a single-cell study of gammadelta thymocyte development. Bulk TCR repertoire data were included to raise the number of subjects and reinforce the CDR3 publicity analysis. Unpublished data were combined with previously published data (refs 27,28) to make up the bulk gammadelta thymocyte repertoires. A total of ten or so subjects, comprising 3 fetal thymus donors and 7 pediatric thymus donors, were covered by the bulk gammadelta thymocyte repertoire set.

CDR1 and CDR2 were assigned from the germline V gene as GEAIGNYY and EKD. The V end gives up 1 base and the J end 0 bases, leaving 1 base in the junction not matched to a gene. The cysteine opens and the phenylalanine closes a CDR3 of 15 amino acids. Only the CDR3 portion is preserved as DNA: 45 bases, with reading frame beginning at the first base. By how much of the sample it makes up, this clone is large (0.1 to 1%). What this receptor recognizes is not known. Qualities for individual bases were not recorded, and no much larger clone is one base off. Other DNA sequences in the sample encode the same CDR3. Fetal thymuses were obtained in Singapore from elective pregnancy terminations carried out for socio-psychological reasons at about 14 to 22 weeks estimated gestational age. All fetuses were assessed as structurally normal by ultrasound before termination and by gross morphological examination after termination. Thymocytes were stained with Zombie NIR viability dye and antibodies against CD3 (UCHT1), TCRgammadelta (11F2), TCRVgamma9 (IMMU360) and TCRVdelta2 (IMMU389). From human fetal and pediatric thymuses, sorted Vgamma9Vdelta2 and nonVgamma9Vdelta2 gammadelta thymocytes were used to generate bulk TRD and TRG CDR3 repertoires separately. Thymic cell suspensions from fetal and post-natal thymuses were prepared as previously described. NonVgamma9Vdelta2 thymocytes were sorted as CD3+ gammadeltaTCR+ cells that did not have the Vgamma9+Vdelta2+ phenotype. Cell sorting was done on a FACS Aria III cell sorter (BD Biosciences).

Study-wide conclusions, independent of this receptor: Fetal gammadelta thymocyte repertoires were previously reported to be enriched for TRDV2, TRGV8 and TRGV9 usage, low N additions and public CDR3s compared with post-natal repertoires.

For sequencing, an Illumina MiSeq was employed. The source study handled its data this way. To analyze publicity, the Vgamma9Vdelta2 and nonVgamma9Vdelta2 bulk CDR3 files from each subject were merged so that every subject had one combined repertoire. Using base R and dplyr, each CDR3 amino acid sequence was checked across 9 single-cell datasets and about 11 bulk repertoires to give a publicity score ranging from 0 to 19. In TCRdb, clones were called once more from the public reads by CATT, and rows of identical DNA were later combined. The V and J calls were not made by the authors but by TCRdb's processing. The sample yields just under 750 delta-chain clones; 15% to 20% were counted once. Jointly, the top ten make up about 18% of the sample.

This receptor was identified in a human fetus. The sequencing sample was made of non-Vgamma9Vdelta2 gamma-delta T cells from the thymus. Reading the label with the study, this specimen's cell subset or site is: CD3+gammadeltaTCR+ thymocytes not co-expressing Vgamma9 and Vdelta2. The chain couples TRDV2 to TRDJ2; 7 nucleotides in the junction match TRDD3. The DNA is TGTGCCTGTGACACTGGGGGAGCTTTGACAGCACAACTCTTCTTT. Protein translation: CACDTGGALTAQLFF.